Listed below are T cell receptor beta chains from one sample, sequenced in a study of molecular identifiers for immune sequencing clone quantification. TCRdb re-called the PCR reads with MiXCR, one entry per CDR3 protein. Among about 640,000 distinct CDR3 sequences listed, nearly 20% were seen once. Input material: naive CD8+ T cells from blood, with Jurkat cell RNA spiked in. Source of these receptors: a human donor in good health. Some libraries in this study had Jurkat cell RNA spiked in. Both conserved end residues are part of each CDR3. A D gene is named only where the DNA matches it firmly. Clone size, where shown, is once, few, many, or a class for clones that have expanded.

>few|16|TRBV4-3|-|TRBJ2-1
TGCGCCAGCAGCCAAGATCGGGAAGGTTTCTACGATGAGCAGTTCTTC
CASSQDREGFYDEQFF
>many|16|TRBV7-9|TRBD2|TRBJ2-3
TGTGCCAGCAGCCATCTAGCGGGAGGAGTATCGGATACGCAGTATTTT
CASSHLAGGVSDTQYF
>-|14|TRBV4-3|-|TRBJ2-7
TGCGCCAGCAGCCACCTACAGGGCCCCTACGCGCAGTACTTC
CASSHLQGPYAQYF
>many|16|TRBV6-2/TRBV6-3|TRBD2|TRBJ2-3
TGTGCCAGCAGTTACTCAGAATCGGGGGGTCCAGATACGCAGTATTTT
CASSYSESGGPDTQYF
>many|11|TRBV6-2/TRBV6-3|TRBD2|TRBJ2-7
TGTGCCAGCAGTTACGGGGGGGACGAGTACTTC
CASSYGGDEYF
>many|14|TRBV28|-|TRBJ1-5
TGTGCCAGCACCCTATGGGGACACAATCAGCCCCAGCATTTT
CASTLWGHNQPQHF
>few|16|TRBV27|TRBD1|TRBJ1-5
TGTGCCAGCAGGCCTACAGGGGTTTATAGCAATCAGCCCCAGCATTTT
CASRPTGVYSNQPQHF
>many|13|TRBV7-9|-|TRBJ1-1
TGTGCCAGCAGGACCGGGACATACACTGAAGCTTTCTTT
CASRTGTYTEAFF
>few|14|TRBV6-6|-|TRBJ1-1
TGTGCCAGCAGCCCTGCAGGGGCGAACACTGAAGCTTTCTTT
CASSPAGANTEAFF
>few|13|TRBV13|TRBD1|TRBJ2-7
TGTGCCAGCAGCTTAGAGGGGACAGACGAGCAGTACTTC
CASSLEGTDEQYF
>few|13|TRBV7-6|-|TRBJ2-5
TGTGCCAGCACCCCGGACCCTGGCGAGACCCAGTACTTC
CASTPDPGETQYF
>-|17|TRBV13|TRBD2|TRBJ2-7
TGTGCCAGCAGCTCGACTAGCGGAGGGACCTCCGGGAACGAGCAGTACTTC
CASSSTSGGTSGNEQYF
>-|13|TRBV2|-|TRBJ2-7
TGTGCCAGCAGTGACAGCTACTCCTACGAGCAGTACTTC
CASSDSYSYEQYF
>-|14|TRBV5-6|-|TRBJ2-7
TGTGCCAGCAGCGCGGGCCAGGGGGGGAACGAGCAGTACTTC
CASSAGQGGNEQYF
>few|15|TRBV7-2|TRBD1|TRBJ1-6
TGTGCCAGCAGCGTCCTGGGACAGGGCACTTCACCCCTCCACTTT
CASSVLGQGTSPLHF
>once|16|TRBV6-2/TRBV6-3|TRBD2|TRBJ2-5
TGTGCCAGCGGAGACGTACTAGCGGGAGGGACGGAGACCCAGTACTTC
CASGDVLAGGTETQYF
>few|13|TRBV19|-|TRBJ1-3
TGTGCCTGCTCCCGGGCCGGAGGAAACACCATATATTTT
CACSRAGGNTIYF
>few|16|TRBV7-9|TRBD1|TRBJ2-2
TGTGCCAGCAGCTCCACACGACAGGGTCGGACCGGGGAGCTGTTTTTT
CASSSTRQGRTGELFF
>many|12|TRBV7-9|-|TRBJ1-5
TGTGCCAGCAGCTTATTAGGTCAGCCCCAGCATTTT
CASSLLGQPQHF
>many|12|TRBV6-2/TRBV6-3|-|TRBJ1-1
TGTGCCAGCAGTTACAATGGTGCTGAAGCTTTCTTT
CASSYNGAEAFF
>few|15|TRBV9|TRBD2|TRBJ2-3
TGTGCCAGCAGCTTTAGCGGGGGGGCTAAAGATACGCAGTATTTT
CASSFSGGAKDTQYF
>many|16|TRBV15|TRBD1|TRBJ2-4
TGTGCCACCAGCAAACGGACAGGAGACGTTGGAAACATTCAGTACTTC
CATSKRTGDVGNIQYF
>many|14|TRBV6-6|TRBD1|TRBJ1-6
TGTGCCAGCAGTACACAGGGGGCACCCCGTGATGTCCACTTT
CASSTQGAPRDVHF
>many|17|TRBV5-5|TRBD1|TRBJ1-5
TGTGCCAGCAGCCTAGGACAGGGGGTCTATAGCAATCAGCCCCAGCATTTT
CASSLGQGVYSNQPQHF